This T cell receptor (beta chain) was observed in a study of CD8 T cells in ankylosing spondylitis. Study conclusions and caveats: In ankylosing spondylitis patients, matched synovial fluid reportedly showed significant enrichment of disease-linked clones.

The table lists this clonotype with a count of one. The antigen remains undetermined. With molecular barcodes, quantitative 5'-RACE was used to make the TCR beta libraries. MiXCR was run by TCRdb on the 5' RACE reads, yielding one entry per CDR3 protein. Of approximately 250,000 distinct CDR3 sequences in the sample, approximately 24% were seen once. V shed 2 bases and J 3 bases; nucleotides not matched to a gene: 4. Germline-derived CDR1 and CDR2 are MNHEY and SVGEGT. The CDR3 contains 14 residues. The genes are TRBV6-2 or TRBV6-3 and TRBJ2-7; 7 bases are shared with TRBD2. The sample taken for sequencing was blood, either unsorted or a sorted T cell fraction (not recorded which). The clonotype originates from a male donor with ankylosing spondylitis or in good health (not recorded which). The CDR3 DNA reads as TGTGCCAGCAGTTACCCTAGCGGCCTCTACGAGCAGTACTTC. Translated, it gives CASSYPSGLYEQYF.